This T cell receptor beta chain was identified in a study of shared clonotypes between healthy human individuals. The wider study: For every donor, three CD4 naive, three CD4 memory, two CD8 naive and one CD8 memory plates were used.

The assay ran at deep level. Profiled with immunoSEQ multiplex PCR; TCRdb holds only in-frame clones, not every one. Found here are about 1,900,000 clones, approximately 95% of them singletons; the top ten hold 1.2%. Only CD45RO-negative cells positively selected for CCR7 counted as naive CD8 cells, so terminally differentiated effector memory CD45RA+ cells were excluded. A remark on this clone: Its antigen is undetermined.

Study-wide points: Enrolling few donors narrowed the genetic and exposure-history diversity that was represented.

This receptor was obtained from a man between 18 and 29 years old in good health. The specimen was naive CD8+ T cells sorted from blood.

DNA of the CDR3: TGTGCCAGCAGTGAAAGGGGAGCCTCCTACGAGCAGTACTTC. Its translation: CASSERGASYEQYF. This rearrangement joins TRBV2 to TRBJ2-7, with D tentatively TRBD1 or TRBD2 (5 bases each). Deletions cut 2 bases from V and 0 bases from J, with 8 bases between. Germline V gene lookup returns CDR1 SNHLY and CDR2 FYNNEI. This CDR3 has 14 amino acids.